This passage covers 26 T cell receptor beta chains from one sample sequenced in a study of early T cells in non-severe SARS-CoV-2 infection. TCRdb itself ran the 5' RACE reads through MiXCR, one entry per CDR3 protein. The sample holds around 64,000 distinct CDR3 sequences; approximately 10% are singletons and the top ten take 5.7%. The specimen comprised whole blood, sampled at baseline. The receptors stem from an adult who was a healthcare worker with PCR-confirmed SARS-CoV-2 infection or an uninfected control (not recorded which).

This rearrangement joins TRBV7-2 to TRBJ1-6; D uncertain. This CDR3 has 14 amino acids. Trimming shortened V by 11 bases and J by 0 bases, and 11 bases separated the two germline ends. In germline, CDR1 is SGHTA, CDR2 FQGNSA. The CDR3 DNA sequence: TGTGCCGCCGGCGGGAGCTCCTATAATTCACCCCTCCACTTT. Residues: CAAGGSSYNSPLHF.

This clonotype was recorded a few times. The V gene is TRBV29-1, the J gene TRBJ1-1; D is possibly TRBD1 (6 bases). The CDR3 sequence is 12 residues long. The V end lost 5 bases, the J end lost 4 bases, and 11 bases lay between the germline ends. CDR1 and CDR2 (germline): SQVTM, ANQGSEA. This chain's CDR3 is CSVPSGATEAFF. CDR3 DNA: TGCAGCGTTCCCTCAGGGGCCACTGAAGCTTTCTTT.

As regards this clonotype: Mismatch with germline at one junction end may stem from a read error. The chain carries TRBV4-1 and TRBJ2-5; D tentatively reads TRBD1 or TRBD2 (5 bases each). The CDR3 contains 15 residues. Germline CDR1 is MGHRA and CDR2 is YSYEKL. The CDR3 sequence is CTSSPGRGGEETQYF. The CDR3 DNA sequence: TGCACCAGCAGCCCAGGCCGGGGCGGAGAAGAGACCCAGTACTTC.

V gene TRBV30 combines with J gene TRBJ2-1, with D maybe TRBD2 (6 bases). This CDR3 is built from 15 residues. Germline assignment: CDR1 GTSNPN and CDR2 SVGIG (reference sequence). Trimming left V 6 bases short and J 7 bases short, with 22 bases between. The CDR3 sequence: CACTGFGGVLNEQFF. DNA for the CDR3: TGTGCCTGCACCGGGTTTGGCGGGGTCTTGAATGAGCAGTTCTTC.

The J gene is TRBJ1-1, the V gene TRBV7-9, with no clear D. The CDR3 is 13 residues long. V was trimmed by 5 bases and J by 0 bases, leaving 7 bases between them. CDR1 is SEHNR and CDR2 is FQNEAQ in the germline V gene (reference sequence). The DNA of the CDR3 is TGTGCCAGCAGCCGAGAGATGAACACTGAAGCTTTCTTT. It codes for CASSREMNTEAFF.

This clonotype was seen many times. CDR3 region: CASREQGTSDEQYF. The CDR3 DNA follows: TGTGCCAGCAGAGAGCAGGGGACTTCTGACGAGCAGTACTTC. This chain uses TRBV12-3 or TRBV12-4 with TRBJ2-7; possibly TRBD1 or TRBD2 for D (6 bases each). V was cut by 6 bases and J by 5 bases, with 17 bases left in between. This CDR3 has 14 amino acids.

This clonotype has just a few counts. The chain joins TRBV5-5 to TRBJ2-7, with D unclear. CDR1 SGHKS and CDR2 YYEKEE come from the germline V gene (reference sequence). This CDR3 region has 15 residues. The V end lost 4 bases, the J end lost 6 bases, and 20 bases lay between the germline ends. CDR3 protein: CASSPGQYQFFEQYF. The CDR3 DNA reads as TGTGCCAGCAGCCCCGGCCAGTACCAATTCTTCGAGCAGTACTTC.

The table lists this clonotype with a few counts. The CDR3 loop is CASSEINYGYTF. CDR3 DNA: TGCGCCAGCAGCGAGATTAACTATGGCTACACCTTC. The rearrangement uses TRBV5-1 and TRBJ1-2; D is unresolved. Trimming removed 4 bases at V and 1 base at J, with 5 bases between. The CDR3 is 12 amino acids. Germline lookup yields CDR1 SGHRS and CDR2 YFSETQ.

The table lists this clonotype with many counts. The chain joins TRBV9 to TRBJ2-2; 11 positions match TRBD2. Germline-derived CDR1 and CDR2 are SGDLS and YYNGEE. The J segment lost 4 bases and the V segment lost 2 bases, leaving 4 bases of the junction unmatched. The CDR3 is made up of 16 amino acids. The CDR3 DNA follows: TGTGCCAGCAGCGTCGGACTAGCGGGCCTCACCGGGGAGCTGTTTTTT. It codes for CASSVGLAGLTGELFF.

This clonotype was recorded at least ten times. This rearrangement joins TRBV12-5 to TRBJ1-3, with D tentatively TRBD1 (6 bases). Germline V gene sequence: CDR1 LGHNT, CDR2 FRNRAP. The V gene lost 6 bases and the J gene lost 4 bases, with 13 bases spanning the gap. CDR3 length: 14 residues. The CDR3 reads CASGRGNDGNTIYF. The CDR3 region has the DNA TGTGCTAGTGGCAGGGGAAATGACGGAAACACCATATATTTT. The full variable domain, its missing parts supplied by reference TRBV12-5 and TRBJ1-3, is DARVTQTPRHKVTEMGQEVTMRCQPILGHNTVFWYRQTMMQGLELLAYFRNRAPLDDSGMPKDRFSAEMPDATLATLKIQPSEPRDSAVYFCASGRGNDGNTIYFGEGSWLTVV.

This clonotype has ten or more counts. The chain carries TRBV10-2 and TRBJ2-2, with 7 nucleotides matching TRBD1. The germline V gene has CDR1 WSHSY and CDR2 SAAADI. V lost 9 bases to trimming and J lost 6 bases; unmatched junction nucleotides: 10. The CDR3 is 14 amino acids. CDR3 loop: CASADRFPAGELFF. DNA of the CDR3: TGCGCCAGTGCGGACAGGTTCCCCGCCGGGGAGCTGTTTTTT.

The chain uses TRBV18 and TRBJ2-7, with D hard to call. Germline CDR1 KGHSH, CDR2 LQKENI. This CDR3 spans 14 amino acids. V was pared by 4 bases and J by 0 bases, with 10 bases between. This CDR3 is CASSHMHSSYEQYF. The DNA of the CDR3 is TGTGCCAGCTCACATATGCATAGCTCCTACGAGCAGTACTTC.

The chain employs TRBV9 and TRBJ2-5; tentative D call: TRBD1 (5 bases). Germline lookup yields CDR1 SGDLS and CDR2 YYNGEE. The V and J ends lost 4 bases and 5 bases respectively, with 15 bases between them. This CDR3 spans 14 amino acids. CDR3 amino acids: CASSFGQYYETQYF. The DNA of the CDR3 is TGTGCCAGCAGCTTCGGACAATATTACGAGACCCAGTACTTC. Full variable domain (missing parts from reference TRBV9 and TRBJ2-5): DSGVTQTPKHLITATGQRVTLRCSPRSGDLSVYWYQQSLDQGLQFLIQYYNGEERAKGNILERFSAQQFPDLHSELNLSSLELGDSALYFCASSFGQYYETQYFGPGTRLLVL.

This clonotype was counted ten times or more. J is TRBJ2-1 and V is TRBV5-5; 7 bases match TRBD2. In germline, CDR1 is SGHKS, CDR2 YYEKEE (reference sequence). The CDR3 sequence is 16 residues long. The V and J ends lost 0 bases and 8 bases, in that order; junction bases with no gene match: 11. As DNA, the CDR3 is TGTGCCAGCAGCTTGGGTGTGGCGGGAGAGTTCGATGAGCAGTTCTTC. Its protein is CASSLGVAGEFDEQFF.

This clonotype was seen a few times. The junction and the germline gene differ at one end; a read error may be behind it. V gene TRBV20-1 combines with J gene TRBJ1-1; 8 bases align to TRBD1. Germline loops: CDR1 DFQATT, CDR2 SNEGSKA (reference sequence). This CDR3 region has 13 residues. In DNA form, the CDR3 reads TGCAGTGCCAGAGGACAGGGCGACACTGAAGCTTTCTTT. It translates to CSARGQGDTEAFF.

This clonotype was seen many times. The chain links TRBV12-3 or TRBV12-4 to TRBJ1-2; 12 positions agree with TRBD1. The J segment lost 3 bases and the V segment lost 5 bases, leaving 1 base of the junction unmatched. CDR3 length: 14 amino acids. The CDR3 sequence is CASSRDRGHYGYTF. DNA for the CDR3: TGTGCCAGCAGTCGGGACAGGGGGCACTATGGCTACACCTTC.

CDR3 coding DNA: TGTGCCAGCAGCTTAGGGGCCCCTCAGCCCCAGCATTTT. Translating it yields CASSLGAPQPQHF. V usage is TRBV7-2 and J usage is TRBJ1-5, with D unresolved. The CDR3 has 13 amino acids. V lost 1 base and J 6 bases, leaving 7 bases between the germline ends. Germline CDR1 and CDR2: SGHTA and FQGNSA. Filled out from reference TRBV7-2 and TRBJ1-5, the complete variable domain reads GAGVSQSPSNKVTEKGKDVELRCDPISGHTALYWYRQSLGQGLEFLIYFQGNSAPDKSGLPSDRFSAERTGGSVSTLTIQRTQQEDSAVYLCASSLGAPQPQHFGDGTRLSIL.

In its sample, this clonotype was seen many times. The chain links TRBV10-3 to TRBJ2-7; D not resolved. In germline, CDR1 is ENHRY, CDR2 SYGVKD. The ends were cut back, 0 bases at V and 3 bases at J, with 9 bases in the middle. The CDR3 contains 14 residues. The CDR3 DNA follows: TGTGCCATCAGTGAGTCGGGCGATGACTACGAGCAGTACTTC. This codes for CAISESGDDYEQYF.

This clonotype was counted a few times. This chain's CDR3 is CASSIGDFYNEQFF. CDR3 DNA: TGTGCCAGCAGTATCGGGGACTTTTACAATGAGCAGTTCTTC. The genes are TRBV27 and TRBJ2-1, with a weak D call TRBD2 (6 bases). Germline values: CDR1 MNHEY, CDR2 SMNVEV (reference sequence). The CDR3 sequence is 14 residues long. Trimming took 5 bases from V and 4 from J, leaving 12 bases between them.

This clonotype appeared many times. J is TRBJ2-3 and V is TRBV5-1; TRBD1 agrees at 8 bases. CDR3 length: 13 residues. V shed 4 bases, J shed 4 bases, and the junction held 2 bases outside the gene matches. CDR1 and CDR2 from the germline V gene are SGHRS and YFSETQ. CDR3 nucleotides: TGCGCCAGCAGCGGACAGGGAGCAGATACGCAGTATTTT. It encodes CASSGQGADTQYF.

This clonotype was detected ten times or more. The rearrangement uses TRBV30 and TRBJ1-1; D call uncertain. Germline V gene data show CDR1 as GTSNPN and CDR2 as SVGIG (reference sequence). The CDR3 runs to 13 residues. Trimming left V 0 bases short and J 1 base short, with 6 bases between. CDR3 region: CAWSVLRNTEAFF. The CDR3 nucleotides are TGTGCCTGGAGTGTACTACGGAACACTGAAGCTTTCTTT.

This clonotype occurred many times. This sequence joins TRBV29-1 and TRBJ2-5; D tentatively reads TRBD1 or TRBD2 (5 bases each). This CDR3 has 14 residues. Germline CDR1 SQVTM, CDR2 ANQGSEA. V dropped 7 bases and J dropped 0 bases, with 15 bases sitting between them. CDR3 loop: CSGGSGTHQETQYF. CDR3 DNA: TGCAGCGGGGGGTCCGGGACCCACCAAGAGACCCAGTACTTC. The variable domain in full, completed from reference TRBV29-1 and TRBJ2-5, reads SAVISQKPSRDICQRGTSLTIQCQVDSQVTMMFWYRQQPGQSLTLIATANQGSEATYESGFVIDKFPISRPNLTFSTLTVSNMSPEDSSIYLCSGGSGTHQETQYFGPGTRLLVL.

This chain joins TRBV24-1 and TRBJ2-1; D is unclear. Deletions cut 5 bases from V and 10 bases from J, with 14 bases between. The CDR3 runs to 13 residues. Germline V lookup: CDR1 KGHDR, CDR2 SFDVKD. CDR3 sequence (DNA): TGTGCCACCAGTGCCTTCACTCCTCCCGAGCAGTTCTTC. Translation: CATSAFTPPEQFF.

The chain carries TRBV5-1 and TRBJ2-7; weak D call: TRBD2 (6 bases). Germline V gene data show CDR1 as SGHRS and CDR2 as YFSETQ. The V end lost 4 bases, the J end lost 7 bases, and 12 bases lay between the germline ends. CDR3 size: 12 residues. The CDR3 here is CASSPTGGEQYF. DNA of the CDR3: TGCGCCAGCAGCCCTACAGGAGGGGAGCAGTACTTC.

This chain connects TRBV10-3 to TRBJ1-5; weak D call: TRBD1 (5 bases). Trimming pared 3 bases from V and 1 base from J, leaving 10 bases between. Germline CDR1 is ENHRY and CDR2 is SYGVKD. The CDR3 spans 15 residues. CDR3 sequence: CAISDGDGSNQPQHF. Written as DNA, the CDR3 is TGTGCCATCAGTGACGGGGACGGGAGCAATCAGCCCCAGCATTTT.

This clonotype was counted only a few times. The rearrangement links TRBV5-5 to TRBJ2-3; possible D gene TRBD2, 6 bases. This CDR3 region has 15 residues. Germline V lookup: CDR1 SGHKS, CDR2 YYEKEE (reference sequence). V lost 0 bases, J lost 4 bases, and 12 bases lay in between. The CDR3: CASSLGLTSSDTQYF. In DNA form, the CDR3 reads TGTGCCAGCAGCTTGGGTCTTACTAGCTCAGATACGCAGTATTTT. The whole variable domain, filled in from reference TRBV5-5 and TRBJ2-3, reads DAGVTQSPTHLIKTRGQQVTLRCSPISGHKSVSWYQQVLGQGPQFIFQYYEKEERGRGNFPDRFSARQFPNYSSELNVNALLLGDSALYLCASSLGLTSSDTQYFGPGTRLTVL.